The count of the clone carrying this T cell receptor (beta chain) is one. Its target is unknown. Produced via immunoSEQ multiplex PCR; TCRdb's table is partial and in-frame only. The top ten clones hold roughly 22% of a sample with approximately 24,000 clones, roughly 86% of them seen once. Between the trimmed V and J ends, which lost 4 bases and 7 bases, there was a span of 17 bases. This CDR3 is 15 amino acids long. Germline loops: CDR1 MNHEY, CDR2 SMNVEV (reference sequence). This entry is derived from a study of PD-1 blockade in classical Hodgkin lymphoma. Study conclusions and caveats: The CD4+ diversity rise by C4D1 was clearest in complete responders. Lower baseline TCR diversity marked trial partial responders and progressors. Baseline TCR diversity was reportedly lower in newly diagnosed patients than in healthy donors. It was reported as lower still in relapsed/refractory patients.

Time point described: cycle 4 day 1 (C4D1), after six to seven weeks of nivolumab. Every patient had relapsed following autologous stem cell transplantation, and cohorts differed in brentuximab vedotin exposure. Best responses were complete response, partial response or progressive disease. The V gene is TRBV27, the J gene TRBJ2-1; tentatively, D is TRBD1 (6 bases). The source of this sequence is a human donor with classical Hodgkin lymphoma. Sample: peripheral blood mononuclear cells (PBMCs), taken before the fourth cycle of nivolumab. For the CDR3, the DNA is TGTGCCAGCAGTTATTATTGGACAGAGAAAAATGAGCAGTTCTTC. Its translation: CASSYYWTEKNEQFF.